This is a list of T cell receptor beta chains from one sample in a study of control samples from healthy donors and cancer patients. Here immunoSEQ multiplex PCR was the method, and the copy in TCRdb shows in-frame clones only, minus some. The sample holds more than 140,000 clones, 85% to 95% seen once. Material: blood. The source of these receptors is a man in his forties in good health. CDR3s include the opening cysteine and the closing phenylalanine or tryptophan.

v_call,cdr3_aa
TRBV25-1,CASSESAGDTEAFF
TRBV6-1,CASSVTGTGGGVSLHF
TRBV18,CASSPRIGEQYF
TRBV10-2,CASSGRGRVETQYF
TRBV2,CASSEWREWYEQYF
TRBV9,CASSAPYGYTF
TRBV27,CASGLGGAGSPLHF
TRBV5-1,CASSLVRDLEQYF
TRBV28,CASSLTGFGNEKLFF
TRBV27,CASSSRTGVSNQPQHF
TRBV28,CASRPQGSNEKLFF
TRBV5-6,CASSLVGFPEAGELFF
TRBV6-5,CASSPQGDSGELFF
TRBV5-4,CASSSDLTEGGYTF
TRBV10-3,CAISLSGGTDTQYF
TRBV19,CASSIGLAGGGYEQYF
TRBV10-3,CAISGGGKMETQYF
TRBV13,CASSLGQNTEAFF
TRBV24-1,CATSGVAENTDTQYF
TRBV12-3/TRBV12-4,CASGYNEQFF
TRBV9,CASSVAGAGEQYF
TRBV6-2/TRBV6-3,CASSLRQQNQPQHF
TRBV9,CASSPWDRGRGKLFF
TRBV13,CASSNSGGPETQYF
TRBV6-5,CASSFGAGGTDTQYF
TRBV3-1/TRBV3-2,CASSQYPGGVTNEKLFF
TRBV28,CASSFATSSYEQYF
TRBV19,CASSRSGQPQPLHF
TRBV28,CASSLGQGALNEQYF
TRBV9,CASSPEGEGPQHF
TRBV7-2,CASSSTRNQPQHF
TRBV29-1,CSVGGSPEKLFF
TRBV9,CASSVVQAGNYNEQFF
TRBV5-6,CASTSGGSRAFF
TRBV4-1,CASSQDGGIEEKLFF
TRBV15,CATSRDRVVNTEAFF
TRBV12-3/TRBV12-4,CASSSGSYGYTF
TRBV18,CASSLRRQTGTEAFF
TRBV4-1,CASSQSGVQMDTQYF
TRBV4-1,CASSQEDFHGSNQPQHF
TRBV5-1,CASSGPDRGAYEQYF
TRBV4-3,CASSQGTGLSSYEQYF
TRBV9,CASSVAATTEAFF
TRBV6-4,CASSDFGTSAQYF
TRBV28,CASSAGTAVWAFF
TRBV6-5,CASSLDWNEQYF
TRBV2,CASSGVLGQGETEAFF
TRBV2,CASSPLNLAGLSTGELFF
TRBV5-1,CASGQDSSSGNTIYF
TRBV5-1,CASSLDTGDQPQHF
TRBV11-3,CASSFPGPPYNEQFF
TRBV9,CASSVGVQTAGYGYTF
TRBV5-4,CASSSRDRRTDTQYF
TRBV6-5,CASSYSKTIYNEQFF
TRBV5-1,CASSSRPSGGDNEQFF
TRBV27,CASRFPTGGPRGAYNSPLHF